This is a list of T cell receptor beta chains from one sample in a study of blood T cell repertoires in COVID-19. Libraries were prepared by immunoSEQ multiplex PCR; TCRdb keeps only in-frame clonotypes and omits some of them. The table has 120,000 to 150,000 clones, approximately 80% seen once. The sample consisted of peripheral blood. These receptors were obtained from a woman of 80 years or more in a cohort sampled during active or convalescent COVID-19. Each CDR3 is given with its conserved first and last residue. A D gene is named only where the DNA matches it firmly. Some rows have no size entry. The others give once, few or many, or a class for an expanded clone.

j_call: TRBJ2-6; clone_size: few; d_call: TRBD1; v_call: TRBV5-1; cdr3_aa: CASSLDRVQFSGANVLTF; cdr3_nt: TGCGCCAGCAGCCTTGACAGGGTACAGTTCTCTGGGGCCAACGTCCTGACTTTC
j_call: TRBJ2-6; clone_size: once; d_call: -; v_call: TRBV7-9; cdr3_aa: CASSPSGANVLTF; cdr3_nt: TGTGCCAGCAGTCCTTCTGGGGCCAACGTCCTGACTTTC
j_call: TRBJ2-7; clone_size: -; d_call: -; v_call: TRBV25-1; cdr3_aa: CASSVLFSYEQYF; cdr3_nt: TGTGCCAGCAGTGTACTATTCTCCTACGAGCAGTACTTC
j_call: TRBJ2-5; clone_size: -; d_call: TRBD2; v_call: TRBV3-1/TRBV3-2; cdr3_aa: CASSQDWASGGETQYF; cdr3_nt: TGTGCCAGCAGCCAAGATTGGGCTAGCGGGGGAGAGACCCAGTACTTC
j_call: TRBJ2-5; clone_size: -; d_call: -; v_call: TRBV4-1; cdr3_aa: CASSTGFSETQYF; cdr3_nt: TGCGCCAGCAGCACAGGATTTTCGGAGACCCAGTACTTC
j_call: TRBJ2-5; clone_size: few; d_call: TRBD2; v_call: TRBV7-8; cdr3_aa: CASSRGGQETQYF; cdr3_nt: TGTGCCAGCAGCCGGGGGGGACAAGAGACCCAGTACTTC
j_call: TRBJ2-2; clone_size: -; d_call: -; v_call: TRBV6-4; cdr3_aa: CASSDNYRIGELFF; cdr3_nt: TGTGCCAGCAGTGACAACTACAGGATCGGGGAGCTGTTTTTT
j_call: TRBJ1-6; clone_size: -; d_call: -; v_call: TRBV6-5; cdr3_aa: CASSSRGGRNSPLHF; cdr3_nt: TGTGCCAGCAGTTCCCGTGGAGGGAGGAATTCACCCCTCCACTTT
j_call: TRBJ1-5; clone_size: -; d_call: TRBD1; v_call: TRBV30; cdr3_aa: CAWSVGGLKVQPQHF; cdr3_nt: TGTGCCTGGAGTGTAGGGGGCTTGAAGGTTCAGCCCCAGCATTTT
j_call: TRBJ2-5; clone_size: -; d_call: TRBD1; v_call: TRBV11-1; cdr3_aa: CASSPGTGGETQYF; cdr3_nt: TGTGCCAGCAGCCCCGGGACAGGGGGAGAGACCCAGTACTTC
j_call: TRBJ1-6; clone_size: -; d_call: -; v_call: TRBV30; cdr3_aa: CARGGDYNSPLHF; cdr3_nt: TGTGCCCGAGGGGGGGACTATAATTCACCCCTCCACTTT